These 18 T cell receptor beta chains share one sample of origin, sequenced in a study of blood T cell repertoires in COVID-19. TCRdb keeps only in-frame clones here, not all; method: immunoSEQ multiplex PCR. Of about 140,000 clones in the sample, approximately 84% were seen once. Sequences were obtained from peripheral blood. These receptors were obtained from a woman aged 55-69 years with acute or convalescent COVID-19.

V and J are TRBV4-1 and TRBJ2-3; 9 bases are shared with TRBD2. The CDR3 has 18 amino acids. Trimming removed 0 bases from V and 2 bases from J; junction bases left unmatched: 9. CDR1 MGHRA and CDR2 YSYEKL come from the germline V gene. In nucleotides, the CDR3 is TGCGCCAGCAGCCAAGAAGGTCTGACTAGCGGTGCCACAGATACGCAGTATTTT. Protein sequence: CASSQEGLTSGATDTQYF.

This clone has a count of ten or more. Other DNA sequences in the same sample also yield this CDR3. The DNA for the CDR3 is TGTGCCAGCAGGCGAAGCCTATTACTAGCGGGAGACAATGAGCAGTTCTTC. As protein: CASRRSLLLAGDNEQFF. This chain connects TRBV27 to TRBJ2-1; 11 bases align to TRBD2. Germline V gives CDR1 MNHEY, CDR2 SMNVEV (reference sequence). Trimming took 6 bases from V and 5 from J; bases not matched to a gene: 12. This CDR3 is built from 17 residues.

This clone was observed once. Here the CDR3 DNA reads TGTGCCAGCAGTTTCAGGGTTAACACTGAAGCTTTCTTT. Amino acids: CASSFRVNTEAFF. V gene TRBV6-5 combines with J gene TRBJ1-1; TRBD1 might be the D (5 bases). The CDR3 is 13 residues long. CDR1 is MNHEY and CDR2 is SVGAGI in the germline V gene. The V and J ends lost 4 bases and 2 bases respectively, with 8 bases between them.

The gene calls are TRBV5-5 and TRBJ2-3; 10 nucleotides match TRBD1. Germline V gives CDR1 SGHKS, CDR2 YYEKEE (reference sequence). The CDR3 is made up of 19 amino acids. V was pared by 4 bases and J by 1 base, with 15 bases of the junction left unmatched. The CDR3 protein is CASSRAPRQGAVGTDTQYF. The CDR3 bases are TGTGCCAGCAGCCGCGCCCCCCGACAGGGGGCTGTCGGCACAGATACGCAGTATTTT.

There are a few counts of this clone. This chain connects TRBV19 to TRBJ2-2; D perhaps matches TRBD1 (6 bases). Germline lookup yields CDR1 LNHDA and CDR2 SQIVND (reference sequence). This CDR3 comprises 15 residues. Trimming removed 7 bases at V and 4 bases at J, with 16 bases between. The CDR3 DNA sequence: TGTGCCAGTATTAGAACAGGGTTCAGCACCGGGGAGCTGTTTTTT. It translates to CASIRTGFSTGELFF.

V and J are TRBV29-1 and TRBJ1-1; 8 bases are shared with TRBD1. Trimming took 5 bases from V and 4 from J; bases not matched to a gene: 6. This CDR3 region has 13 residues. Germline V gives CDR1 SQVTM, CDR2 ANQGSEA. The DNA of the CDR3 is TGCAGCGTTCTCAGGACAGGGATCACTGAAGCTTTCTTT. Translation gives CSVLRTGITEAFF.

The chain combines TRBV4-1 with TRBJ1-1; D may be TRBD1 (6 bases). The CDR3 contains 17 residues. Between the trimmed V and J ends, which lost 4 bases and 3 bases, there was a span of 21 bases. Germline loops: CDR1 MGHRA, CDR2 YSYEKL. The CDR3 DNA sequence: TGCGCCAGCAGCCTACAACCCCCCCTCACAGGGTACACTGAAGCTTTCTTT. This translates into CASSLQPPLTGYTEAFF.

J is TRBJ1-5 and V is TRBV6-2 or TRBV6-3; 9 bases align to TRBD1. V gave up 6 bases and J gave up 5 bases; unmatched junction bases: 8. CDR1 MNHEY and CDR2 SVGEGT come from the germline V gene. The CDR3 is made up of 15 amino acids. The CDR3 DNA sequence: TGTGCCAGCAGCCGGGACAGGGTGATTTATCAGCCCCAGCATTTT. Protein sequence: CASSRDRVIYQPQHF.

The chain links TRBV10-3 to TRBJ2-1; TRBD2 agrees at 7 bases. Germline trimming cut 7 bases from V and 4 bases from J; bases unmatched to any gene: 7. Germline lookup yields CDR1 ENHRY and CDR2 SYGVKD. This CDR3 has 14 amino acids. CDR3 amino acids: CAIIRAGVYNEQFF. Here the CDR3 DNA reads TGTGCCATCATACGGGCGGGGGTTTACAATGAGCAGTTCTTC.

The table lists this clone with a count of one. This chain links TRBV9 with TRBJ2-7, with 11 positions matching TRBD2. With 1 base clipped from V and 6 bases from J, the junction kept 3 bases outside the gene matches. Germline V gives CDR1 SGDLS, CDR2 YYNGEE. This CDR3 contains 14 residues. For the CDR3, the DNA is TGTGCCAGCAGCGTACTAGCGGGAGGTCGCGAGCAGTACTTC. This translates into CASSVLAGGREQYF.

The chain combines TRBV9 with TRBJ2-1; the match to TRBD2 covers 7 bases. The CDR3 is 10 residues long. Germline V lookup: CDR1 SGDLS, CDR2 YYNGEE. Unmatched junction bases numbered 0, after V lost 7 bases and J lost 8 bases. The CDR3 reads CASGGDEQFF. DNA for the CDR3: TGTGCCAGCGGGGGGGATGAGCAGTTCTTC.

The chain links TRBV12-3 or TRBV12-4 to TRBJ2-1; D is uncertain. The CDR3 extends over 11 amino acids. Trimming removed 2 bases at V and 15 bases at J, with 11 bases between. The CDR3 reads CASSLKASPFF. CDR3 bases: TGTGCCAGCAGTTTAAAAGCTAGTCCGTTCTTC.

This clone was counted a few times. The V call is TRBV28, the J call TRBJ2-7; D possibly corresponds to TRBD1 (5 bases). The CDR3 loop spans 13 amino acids. Deletions cut 7 bases from V and 0 bases from J, with 10 bases between. Looked up from germline, CDR1 is MDHEN and CDR2 is SYDVKM. The chain's CDR3 is CASKQESSYEQYF. The DNA of the CDR3 is TGTGCCAGCAAACAGGAGAGCTCCTACGAGCAGTACTTC.

This chain joins TRBV15 and TRBJ1-3; D remains ambiguous. The CDR3 runs to 13 residues. V dropped 1 base and J dropped 6 bases, with 7 bases sitting between them. Per the germline V gene, CDR1 is LNHNV and CDR2 is YYDKDF (reference sequence). The CDR3 region is CATSRVRENTIYF. CDR3 bases: TGTGCCACCAGCAGAGTTCGGGAAAACACCATATATTTT.

The gene calls are TRBV6-2 or TRBV6-3 and TRBJ2-5, with D maybe TRBD1 (6 bases). Trimming pared 3 bases from V and 2 bases from J, leaving 19 bases between. The germline V gene encodes CDR1 MNHEY and CDR2 SVGEGT. CDR3 length: 17 residues. CDR3 nucleotides: TGTGCCAGCAGTTATGGACAGCGCAGCACGGGACAAGAGACCCAGTACTTC. It yields the protein CASSYGQRSTGQETQYF.

The J gene is TRBJ2-5, the V gene TRBV5-4; the D gene is possibly TRBD2 (5 bases). This CDR3 has 16 residues. Germline lookup yields CDR1 SGHNT and CDR2 YYREEE (reference sequence). Trimming took 0 bases from V and 4 from J, leaving 16 bases between them. The CDR3 bases are TGTGCCAGCAGCTTGGCGGGCAGATCAGGAGGAGAGACCCAGTACTTC. This sequence encodes CASSLAGRSGGETQYF.

This clone was counted between two and nine times. The chain uses TRBV5-1 and TRBJ1-5; TRBD1 might be the D (6 bases). The CDR3 has 15 residues. V lost 4 bases to trimming and J lost 4 bases, with 15 bases between them. Germline loops: CDR1 SGHRS, CDR2 YFSETQ. The CDR3 DNA follows: TGCGCCAGCAGCCCTACGTGGGGGCCGAATCAGCCCCAGCATTTT. Translating gives CASSPTWGPNQPQHF.

The chain carries TRBV5-4 and TRBJ2-1; no firm D call. Germline CDR1 reads SGHNT; CDR2 reads YYREEE (reference sequence). Trimming took 0 bases from V and 5 from J, leaving 15 bases between them. CDR3 size: 16 residues. The CDR3 here is CASSLARVVTNNEQFF. The CDR3 region has the DNA TGTGCCAGCAGCTTGGCTAGAGTCGTAACAAACAATGAGCAGTTCTTC.